The 8 T cell receptor beta chains in this list originate from one sample, sequenced in a study of STAT5B mutations in CD4+ large granular lymphocyte leukemia. TCRdb keeps only in-frame clones here, not all; method: immunoSEQ multiplex PCR. The sample holds some 38,000 clones, over 70% seen once. Sequencing used CD4+ T cells from blood buffy coats. The receptor set was obtained from a human donor in good health.

This chain uses TRBV10-3 with TRBJ2-1, with 9 bases lining up with TRBD2. V shed 11 bases and J 5 bases; nucleotides not matched to a gene: 10. CDR1 and CDR2 (germline): ENHRY, SYGVKD. This CDR3 has 14 amino acids. CDR3 loop: CASSRAGGNNEQFF. CDR3 in DNA: TGTGCCTCGTCTAGGGCGGGGGGGAACAATGAGCAGTTCTTC.

The V call is TRBV5-8, the J call TRBJ1-2; no clear D. V dropped 1 base and J dropped 6 bases, with 4 bases sitting between them. The CDR3 runs 11 residues. From germline, CDR1 is SGHTS and CDR2 YDEGEE. The CDR3 DNA follows: TGTGCCAGCAGCTTGTACGATGGCTACACCTTC. Its translation: CASSLYDGYTF.

The V gene is TRBV7-2, the J gene TRBJ2-1, with 7 positions matching TRBD2. Germline V gene data show CDR1 as SGHTA and CDR2 as FQGNSA. V lost 5 bases, J lost 8 bases, and 15 bases stayed unmatched. CDR3 length: 16 amino acids. The CDR3 reads CASSRRLAGSVDEQFF. The CDR3 region has the DNA TGTGCCAGCAGCCGTCGACTAGCAGGGTCCGTCGATGAGCAGTTCTTC.

This clone has just a few counts. The chain recombines TRBV9 with TRBJ1-1; the D gene is possibly TRBD1 (5 bases). The CDR3 extends over 15 amino acids. Germline CDR1 and CDR2: SGDLS and YYNGEE. Trimming shortened V by 2 bases and J by 4 bases, and 15 bases separated the two germline ends. CDR3 DNA sequence: TGTGCCAGCAGCGTCTATGGGGCGAAGAGCACTGAAGCTTTCTTT. Amino acids: CASSVYGAKSTEAFF.

The chain combines TRBV10-1 with TRBJ2-5; 12 bases are a match to TRBD2. V shed 9 bases and J 3 bases; nucleotides not matched to a gene: 5. CDR1 and CDR2 (germline): WNHNN, SYGVQD (reference sequence). This CDR3 region has 14 residues. CDR3 in amino acids: CARWTSGEEETQYF. The CDR3 DNA follows: TGCGCCAGATGGACTAGCGGGGAGGAAGAGACCCAGTACTTC.

This chain connects TRBV11-1 to TRBJ2-7, with 7 positions matching TRBD1. The ends lost 5 bases at V and 3 bases at J; junction bases unmatched: 4. CDR1 is SGHAT and CDR2 is FQDESV in the germline V gene (reference sequence). The CDR3 length is 13 residues. CDR3 in amino acids: CASSPGQHYEQYF. The DNA of the CDR3 is TGTGCCAGCAGCCCGGGACAGCACTACGAGCAGTACTTC.

This chain connects TRBV19 to TRBJ2-1; the D gene is possibly TRBD1 (6 bases). The CDR3 loop spans 15 amino acids. Germline CDR1 is LNHDA and CDR2 is SQIVND (reference sequence). V lost 2 bases, J lost 4 bases, and 12 bases lay in between. Here the CDR3 reads CASSIWGRTYNEQFF. The CDR3, as DNA: TGTGCCAGTAGTATATGGGGGCGCACTTACAATGAGCAGTTCTTC.

The chain combines TRBV6-6 with TRBJ2-7, with D possibly called TRBD1 or TRBD2 (5 bases each). This CDR3 has 13 amino acids. Germline values: CDR1 MNHNY, CDR2 SVGAGI (reference sequence). V lost 6 bases, J lost 5 bases, and 14 bases lay in between. CDR3 sequence: CASRPGPSNEQYF. The CDR3 DNA reads TGTGCCAGCAGGCCGGGGCCGTCCAACGAGCAGTACTTC.